The source of this T cell receptor beta chain is a study of shared clonotypes between healthy human individuals. Trimming left V 3 bases short and J 5 bases short, with 5 bases between. CDR1 LNHNV and CDR2 YYDKDF come from the germline V gene (reference sequence). The CDR3 extends over 12 amino acids. Here immunoSEQ multiplex PCR was the method, and the copy in TCRdb shows in-frame clones only, minus some. The sample shows some 2.4 million clones, approximately 93% of them seen only once. The chain recombines TRBV15 with TRBJ1-5; D not certain. This receptor was obtained from a young man in good health. Some clones in this sample may be carry-over from other donors' samples. Sequencing input: naive CD4+ T cells from PBMCs. Subset denoted: CD45RA+ positively selected. CDR3 sequence reads: CATSSLDQPQHF. The DNA of the CDR3 is TGTGCCACCAGCAGTTTGGATCAGCCCCAGCATTTT.